This T cell receptor beta chain stems from a study of T cells in Graves' hyperthyroidism and ophthalmopathy. Between the trimmed V and J ends, which lost 10 bases and 0 bases, there was a span of 7 bases. CDR3 length: 13 amino acids. The germline V gene encodes CDR1 MGHDK and CDR2 SYGVNS. The source of the PBMCs was about 10 ml of fresh peripheral blood. There were TCR beta CDR3 regions amplified from RNA transcripts. The HTBI primer set drove a first-round RT-PCR of the TCR CDR3. In TCRdb, the multiplex PCR reads were re-called with MiXCR into one record per CDR3 protein. Among over 500,000 distinct CDR3 sequences listed, about 16% were seen once.

Source material: blood. This rearrangement joins TRBV25-1 to TRBJ2-6; D ambiguous. The receptor was derived from a woman aged 25 to 45 with Graves' ophthalmopathy. This chain's CDR3 is CANRASGANVLTF. Here the CDR3 DNA reads TGTGCCAACAGAGCCTCTGGGGCCAACGTCCTGACTTTC.